This T cell receptor beta chain appears in the sequencing data of a study of T cell responses to AZD1222 COVID-19 vaccine (dated by TCRdb to the early 2020s). At the level of the whole study: Because spike-specific TCR depth and breadth did not differ between the two schedules, AZD1222 recipients who got a second dose at roughly 4 weeks were pooled with those who got a second dose at roughly 12 weeks. TCR sequencing covered 230 to 250 trial participants: some 210 given two doses of AZD1222 and some 25 given two doses of MenACWY control vaccine. Trial participants were enrolled by age into subgroups of 18-55, 56-69 and 70-plus years, and about 150, 27 and 61 TCR-sequenced participants, respectively, were included in these subgroups.

The CDR1 and CDR2 encoded by the germline V gene are SGHVS and FNYEAQ. Its CDR3 holds 15 amino acids, cysteine through phenylalanine. The sequence is cut down to CDR3 DNA, 45 bases in frame from base 1. Between the V and J ends, shortened by 5 bases and 5 bases respectively, the junction contains 19 bases. A word on this clone: Which antigen it targets is not known. Nothing much larger sits one base from this clone, and base qualities are not available.

The CDR3 regions of human TCRbeta chains were subjected to immunosequencing. Processing in the source paper ran as follows. Repertoire TCRs were matched against a reference library of SARS-CoV-2-specific TCRs generated with the MIRA antigen-specificity platform. Breadth was defined as the fraction of unique TCRs that were SARS-CoV-2-associated, and depth was defined as the fraction of total T cells that were SARS-CoV-2-associated. Using the MIRA data, every spike-specific TCR was mapped to the spike region that the TCR reacted to and assigned to either a CD4 or a CD8 class. Log10-transformed breadth and depth values were compared by one-way ANOVA with Sidak's multiple comparisons tests. This immuneACCESS table, as held by TCRdb, lists in-frame sequences with V and J called but not all clones. Of the missing ones, under half trace to an unresolved V gene in checked studies; the others have no known cause. Clonal size and the V and J genes are those of that table, whereas D and trimming came from the DNA. In this sample the table shows some 36,000 clones, approximately 91% of which occur a single time. The top ten constitute 5.5% to 7% of the sample.

Study-level results and caveats: No day 14 peak-response samples were available, so repertoires were characterized only after the peak T cell response. CD4 TCRs associated with the vaccine covered the entire spike protein, and the dominant responses were in regions 160-218 and 743-854. Participants were mostly white British, with more females than males. The authors suggested clonal diversity may have been underestimated. In the small 56-69-year group, the increase in depth fell short of significance, most likely because of low power. Reportedly, almost half of the unique spike-specific TCRs recognized epitopes lying outside the regions that are mutated in the B.1.351 and B.1.1.7 variants. A significant rise in spike-specific TCR breadth and depth was observed after two AZD1222 doses relative to day 0 and relative to MenACWY recipients. Only five to seven AZD1222 recipients were SARS-CoV-2 seropositive at baseline, limiting conclusions about previously exposed vaccinees.

Taken with the paper, the label for time point translates to: baseline before first vaccination. Samples from vaccinated people were obtained from the UK trials COV001 and COV002, which included a single-blind randomized controlled phase 2/3 trial of AZD1222 (ChAdOx1 nCoV-19) in healthy adults. Trial participant PBMC samples were collected at day 0 and day 28 after the second dose for TCRbeta chain sequencing. The TCR was taken from an adult in good health. The rearranged chain carries TRBV7-6 and TRBJ2-7; the D region may be TRBD1 or TRBD2, each matching 7 bases equally. This material consisted of peripheral blood, taken on day 0 of AZD1222 vaccination. This receptor carries the CDR3 CASSLLQGGLDEQYF. Here is the DNA: TGTGCCAGCAGCCTACTTCAGGGGGGGTTGGACGAGCAGTACTTC.